The entry below describes one TCR beta chain. The CDR3 covers 12 residues. Trimming cost V 4 bases and J 3 bases, with 6 bases left between them. The V gene's germline CDR1 is SNHLY and CDR2 FYNNEI. This table comes from immunoSEQ multiplex PCR, and its TCRdb copy is limited to in-frame clones, with some not included. Of more than 150,000 clones in the sample, nearly 95% were seen once. The data are from a study of control samples from healthy donors and cancer patients. The V and J genes are TRBV2 and TRBJ1-2; no clear D gene. This TCR derives from a man aged 45-65 years in good health. The specimen was blood. The CDR3 sequence: CASSVRDYGYTF. In DNA form, the CDR3 reads TGTGCCAGCAGTGTAAGAGACTATGGCTACACCTTC.